This TCR beta chain was sequenced for a study of blood T cell repertoires in COVID-19 (dated by TCRdb to 2019 to 2021). About the study as a whole: Samples covering the acute and convalescent phases of COVID-19 were provided by collaborators in the United States, Italy and Spain. The repertoires were released in a freely available public database intended as a resource for research on the immune response to SARS-CoV-2. The samples were drawn from the first 160 participants of the ongoing ImmuneRACE study and from 1,200 or so subjects provided by 6 global collaborators. A de-identified subject ID, COVID-19 status, age in years and sex were almost always included in the sample metadata. Where available, HLA class I and class II types were taken from metadata supplied by the sample provider and were not determined by assay-based typing. The dataset comprised deeply sampled blood TCRbeta repertoires from subjects exposed to, actively infected with, or recovered from COVID-19. The prospective study material was composed of cDNA or gDNA derived from T cells, B-cell-depleted T cells, or PBMCs.

Details on this clone: Its specific antigen is unknown. Base qualities were left out, and no much larger clone turns up one base away.

Study-wide conclusions, independent of this receptor: The quantity of clinical and demographic metadata differed by source and by participant and was supplied without curation.

V is reduced by 0 bases and J by 2 bases, leaving a spacing of 13 bases between them. The CDR3, from cysteine to phenylalanine, totals 17 residues. The sequence is cut down to CDR3 DNA, 51 bases in frame from base 1. Based on the germline V gene, the CDR1 and CDR2 sequences are SGHDN and FVKESK. Whole blood was collected in K2EDTA tubes by collaborating institutions according to the institutions' own protocols. For TCRbeta analysis, collaborator samples were shipped as frozen whole blood, as isolated PBMCs, or as DNA extracted from either sample type. The immunoSEQ Assay, a bias-controlled multiplex PCR, was used to amplify TCRbeta CDR3 regions from genomic DNA. The original methods were these. Nucleated cell counts per sample were estimated from amplification of reference gene primers within the assay. Sequence reads were collapsed and filtered to measure the absolute abundance of every unique TCRbeta CDR3 rearrangement. For each sample, productive Simpson clonality was calculated by taking the square root of Simpson's diversity index across productive rearrangements. Drawn from immuneACCESS, this table holds only the in-frame rearrangements with V and J called that TCRdb kept. Clones are partly lost; checked studies trace under half to an unresolved V gene and leave the rest unexplained. The V and J calls and clone size were taken over from that table, and D and trimming were inferred from the DNA. The sample data list 54,000 or so clones, and around nine tenths of these were observed just once. The ten largest make up over 7.5% of the sample.

The TCR sequence derives from a man aged 45-65 years with active COVID-19. This receptor chain uses TRBV14 and TRBJ2-2; the D gene cannot be resolved reliably. The specimen was peripheral blood. CDR3 reads: CASSQDLFAVNTGELFF. The sequenced DNA: TGTGCCAGCAGCCAAGACCTTTTCGCAGTTAACACCGGGGAGCTGTTTTTT.